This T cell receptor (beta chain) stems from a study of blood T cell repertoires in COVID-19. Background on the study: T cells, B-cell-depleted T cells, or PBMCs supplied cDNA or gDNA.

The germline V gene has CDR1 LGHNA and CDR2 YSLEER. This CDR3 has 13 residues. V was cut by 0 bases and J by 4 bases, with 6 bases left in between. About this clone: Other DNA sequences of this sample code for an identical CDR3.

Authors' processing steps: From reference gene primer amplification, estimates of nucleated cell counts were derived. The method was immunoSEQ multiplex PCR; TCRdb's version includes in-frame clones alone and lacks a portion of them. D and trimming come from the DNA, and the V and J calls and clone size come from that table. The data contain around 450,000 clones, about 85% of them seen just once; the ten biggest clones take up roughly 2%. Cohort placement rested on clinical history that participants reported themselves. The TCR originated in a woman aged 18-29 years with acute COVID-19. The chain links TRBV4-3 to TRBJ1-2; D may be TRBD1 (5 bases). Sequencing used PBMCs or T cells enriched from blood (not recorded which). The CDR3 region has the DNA TGCGCCAGCAGCCAAGACAGGGTCTATGGCTACACCTTC. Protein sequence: CASSQDRVYGYTF.